The 14 T cell receptor beta chains presented below share a single source sample, sequenced in a study of T cells after yellow fever vaccination. TCRdb fed the 5' RACE reads into MiXCR, producing one record per CDR3 protein. The table records 350,000 to 550,000 distinct CDR3 sequences, 18% of them present only once. The source material was PBMCs, sampled before the yellow fever booster vaccination. The receptor source for this set is a man aged 18-30 years who received the YFV17D yellow fever vaccine.

This chain joins TRBV4-1 and TRBJ1-1; D unclear. Trimming shortened V by 1 base and J by 11 bases, and 8 bases separated the two germline ends. The CDR3 has 11 amino acids. Germline-derived CDR1 and CDR2 are MGHRA and YSYEKL. The CDR3 DNA is TGCGCCAGCAGCCAAGGGCGCCGGGCTTTCTTT. Its protein product is CASSQGRRAFF.

This clonotype was observed a handful of times. J is TRBJ1-6 and V is TRBV5-1; D not certain. The CDR3 totals 15 residues. CDR1 SGHRS and CDR2 YFSETQ come from the germline V gene. Trimming removed 0 bases from V and 4 bases from J, with 8 bases in between. The DNA for the CDR3 is TGCGCCAGCAGCTTGGACAGCCTATATAATTCACCCCTCCACTTT. Its translation is CASSLDSLYNSPLHF.

The V and J genes are TRBV5-6 and TRBJ2-1, with TRBD2 matching 14 bases. The CDR3 is 18 amino acids. Germline V gene data show CDR1 as SGHDT and CDR2 as YYEEEE. The trim removed 4 bases at V and 3 bases at J, leaving 9 bases unmatched. CDR3: CASSRTSGGPLIYNEQFF. CDR3 nucleotide sequence: TGTGCCAGCAGCCGGACTAGCGGGGGGCCCTTAATCTACAATGAGCAGTTCTTC.

This clonotype came up many times. This sequence joins TRBV12-3 or TRBV12-4 and TRBJ1-1; 7 nucleotides match TRBD1. The J segment lost 0 bases and the V segment lost 6 bases, leaving 13 bases of the junction unmatched. This CDR3 contains 17 residues. The CDR3 spells CASSPSRGGLVNTEAFF. The CDR3 region has the DNA TGTGCCAGCAGCCCTTCTAGAGGGGGCCTCGTGAACACTGAAGCTTTCTTT.

J is TRBJ2-2 and V is TRBV4-3; possibly TRBD2 for D (8 bases). The CDR3 consists of 17 residues. Germline lookup yields CDR1 LGHNA and CDR2 YSLEER. Between the trimmed V and J ends, which lost 4 bases and 1 base, there was a span of 16 bases. CDR3 sequence: CASSPLAGQQNTGELFF. The DNA of the CDR3 is TGCGCCAGCAGCCCCTTAGCGGGACAGCAGAACACCGGGGAGCTGTTTTTT.

At least ten counts were recorded for this clonotype. The junction does not match germline at one end; this may be a read error. V and J are TRBV5-1 and TRBJ2-1; D gene unclear. Germline CDR1 is SGHRS and CDR2 is YFSETQ. CDR3 size: 13 residues. The CDR3: CASSLGPYNEQFF. The CDR3 DNA reads TGTGCCAGCAGCCTCGGGCCCTACAATGAGCAGTTCTTC.

J is TRBJ1-5 and V is TRBV6-5, with D uncertain. Germline CDR1 reads MNHEY; CDR2 reads SVGAGI. The CDR3 spans 13 residues. V dropped 2 bases and J dropped 6 bases, with 8 bases sitting between them. For the CDR3, the DNA is TGTGCCAGCAGTTACCAGGTTGGTCAGCCCCAGCATTTT. Protein: CASSYQVGQPQHF.

The chain is built from TRBV27 and TRBJ2-7; 8 bases agree with TRBD2. Trimming at V came to 3 bases and at J to 6 bases, leaving 7 bases not matched to a gene. Germline V gene lookup returns CDR1 MNHEY and CDR2 SMNVEV (reference sequence). The CDR3 is made up of 14 amino acids. The DNA for the CDR3 is TGTGCCAGCAGTTTCACCGGGACTAGGCGCGAGCAGTACTTC. Protein sequence: CASSFTGTRREQYF.

This clonotype has more than one count but fewer than ten. V gene TRBV3-1 combines with J gene TRBJ2-6; no firm D call. The CDR3 totals 15 residues. The germline V gene has CDR1 LGHDT and CDR2 YNNKEL (reference sequence). The ends were cut back, 1 base at V and 0 bases at J, with 4 bases in the middle. CDR3 DNA: TGTGCCAGCAGCCAAGCGCCCTCTGGGGCCAACGTCCTGACTTTC. Residues: CASSQAPSGANVLTF.

This clonotype was observed a few times. V and J are TRBV6-1 and TRBJ2-3; D is unresolved. Trimming took off 4 bases at V and 3 bases at J, with 8 bases between the two ends. CDR1 MNHNS and CDR2 SASEGT come from the germline V gene. The CDR3 consists of 13 residues. CDR3 loop: CASSALGTDTQYF. For the CDR3, the DNA is TGTGCCAGCAGTGCCCTGGGTACAGATACGCAGTATTTT.

This clonotype was observed a handful of times. This chain links TRBV4-3 with TRBJ2-4; 8 bases are a match to TRBD1. The CDR3 contains 16 residues. V lost 0 bases, J lost 4 bases, and 5 bases stayed unmatched. Per germline, CDR1 LGHNA and CDR2 YSLEER. The CDR3 DNA sequence: TGCGCCAGCAGCCAAGATCTCAGGGGGCAAAAAAACATTCAGTACTTC. Translation gives CASSQDLRGQKNIQYF.

The gene calls are TRBV6-6 and TRBJ2-1, with D possibly being TRBD1 or TRBD2 (5 bases each). The CDR3 sequence is 13 residues long. V lost 6 bases, J lost 5 bases, and 11 bases lay in between. Germline V gene data show CDR1 as MNHNY and CDR2 as SVGAGI (reference sequence). This chain's CDR3 is CASSSGTDNEQFF. CDR3 nucleotide sequence: TGTGCCAGCAGCTCCGGGACGGACAATGAGCAGTTCTTC.

Only a few counts were recorded for this clonotype. The rearrangement joins TRBV10-3 to TRBJ1-1, with 7 bases fitting TRBD1. The CDR3 extends over 12 amino acids. V shed 5 bases, J shed 8 bases, and the junction held 5 bases outside the gene matches. Per the germline V gene, CDR1 is ENHRY and CDR2 is SYGVKD. In DNA, the CDR3 is TGTGCCATCAGTTCGGACAGGCCCGAAGCTTTCTTT. This encodes CAISSDRPEAFF.

J is TRBJ1-1 and V is TRBV6-6, with D tentatively TRBD1 (5 bases). Trimming shortened V by 6 bases and J by 10 bases, and 15 bases separated the two germline ends. CDR1 and CDR2 from the germline V gene are MNHNY and SVGAGI (reference sequence). This CDR3 has 12 amino acids. CDR3: CASSPEGLRAFF. The CDR3 coding sequence is TGTGCCAGCAGCCCAGAGGGGCTAAGAGCTTTCTTT.